This TCR beta chain emerged from a study of control samples from healthy donors and cancer patients (dated by TCRdb to the early 2020s). CDR1 LGHNA and CDR2 YNFKEQ were looked up in the germline V gene. The CDR3, cysteine through phenylalanine, is 19 amino acids long. The sequence is cut down to CDR3 DNA, 57 bases in frame from base 1. After removal of 2 bases from V and 0 bases from J, the junction retains 11 bases not matched to a gene. Of note for this clone: No cognate antigen has been identified for it. The sample holds no much larger clone one base away, and base qualities are not on file.

Libraries were constructed by the immunoSEQ multiplex PCR assay. Imported from immuneACCESS, the table was reduced by TCRdb to in-frame sequences with V and J called. These copies leave out some clones; in studies compared against another copy, an unresolved V gene accounts for under half, and the cause of the remainder is not known. This sample comprises some 150,000 clones, nearly 96% of them detected only once. The ten biggest clones cover just over 1% of the sample. The receptor was isolated from a woman aged 30 to 39 in good health. Recombination connected TRBV4-2 to TRBJ1-4; a stretch of 8 junction bases matches TRBD1. Sequenced material: blood. The bases read TGTGCCAGCAGCCAACTGACAGGGGTAGATTATGCAACTAATGAAAAACTGTTTTTT. Its protein reads: CASSQLTGVDYATNEKLFF.